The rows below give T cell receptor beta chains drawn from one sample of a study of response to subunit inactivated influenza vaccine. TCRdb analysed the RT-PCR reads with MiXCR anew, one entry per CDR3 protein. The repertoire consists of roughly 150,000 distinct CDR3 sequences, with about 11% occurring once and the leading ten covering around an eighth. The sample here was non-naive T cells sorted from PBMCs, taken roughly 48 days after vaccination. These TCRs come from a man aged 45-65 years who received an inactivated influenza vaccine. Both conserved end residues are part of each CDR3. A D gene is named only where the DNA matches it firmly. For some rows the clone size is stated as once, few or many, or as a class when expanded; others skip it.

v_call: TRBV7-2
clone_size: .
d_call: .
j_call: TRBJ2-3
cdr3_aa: CASSLVAVTSTDTQYF
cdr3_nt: TGTGCCAGCAGCTTAGTGGCGGTGACTAGCACAGATACGCAGTATTTT

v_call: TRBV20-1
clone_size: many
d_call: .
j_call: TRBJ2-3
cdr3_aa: CSARLTDTQYF
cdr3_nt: TGCAGTGCCAGGCTCACAGATACGCAGTATTTT

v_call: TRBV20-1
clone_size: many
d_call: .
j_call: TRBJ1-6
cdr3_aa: CSAHTGFNSPLHF
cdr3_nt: TGCAGTGCACATACAGGTTTTAATTCACCCCTCCACTTT

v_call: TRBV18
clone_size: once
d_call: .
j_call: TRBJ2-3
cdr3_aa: CASSAGAEDTQYF
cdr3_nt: TGTGCCAGCTCCGCGGGGGCCGAAGATACGCAGTATTTT

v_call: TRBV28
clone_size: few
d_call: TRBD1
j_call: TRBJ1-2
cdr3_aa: CASSGREGQGEDFYGYTF
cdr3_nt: TGTGCCAGCAGTGGCCGTGAGGGACAGGGGGAAGATTTCTATGGCTACACCTTC

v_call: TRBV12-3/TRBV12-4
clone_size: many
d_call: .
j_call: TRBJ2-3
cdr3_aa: CASSFAGTSTDTQYF
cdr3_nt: TGTGCCAGCAGTTTCGCGGGGACTAGCACAGATACGCAGTATTTT

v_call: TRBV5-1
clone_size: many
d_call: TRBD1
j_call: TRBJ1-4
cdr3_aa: CASSSGTGVTNEKLFF
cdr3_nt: TGCGCCAGCAGCTCCGGGACAGGGGTCACTAATGAAAAACTGTTTTTT

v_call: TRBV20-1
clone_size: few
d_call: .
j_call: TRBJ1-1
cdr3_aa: CSARDLWRGQTNTEAFF
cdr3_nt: TGCAGTGCTAGAGATCTATGGCGAGGACAAACGAACACTGAAGCTTTCTTT

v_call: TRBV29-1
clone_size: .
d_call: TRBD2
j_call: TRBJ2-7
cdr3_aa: CSGRTSGNEQYF
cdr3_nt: TGCAGCGGAAGGACTAGCGGGAACGAGCAGTACTTC

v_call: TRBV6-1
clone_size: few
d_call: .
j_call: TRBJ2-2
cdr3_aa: CASNGGKHTGELFF
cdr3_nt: TGTGCCAGCAACGGGGGTAAACACACCGGGGAGCTGTTTTTT

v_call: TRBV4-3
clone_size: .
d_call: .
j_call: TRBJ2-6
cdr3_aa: CASSLDLGAGGANVLTF
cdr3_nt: TGCGCCAGCAGTCTGGATCTGGGGGCTGGAGGGGCCAACGTCCTGACTTTC

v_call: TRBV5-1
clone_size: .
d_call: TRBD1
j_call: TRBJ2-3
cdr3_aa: CASSLVAGGSPDTQYF
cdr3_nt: TGCGCCAGCAGCTTGGTAGCAGGGGGCTCGCCAGATACGCAGTATTTT

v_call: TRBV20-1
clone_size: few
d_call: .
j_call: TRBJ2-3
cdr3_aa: CSASPDVWGDTQYF
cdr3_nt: TGCAGTGCTAGTCCGGACGTCTGGGGGGATACGCAGTATTTT

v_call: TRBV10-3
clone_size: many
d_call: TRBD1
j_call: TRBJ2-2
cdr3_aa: CASSSQGPNTGELFF
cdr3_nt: TGTGCCAGCTCGTCACAGGGGCCGAACACCGGGGAGCTGTTTTTT

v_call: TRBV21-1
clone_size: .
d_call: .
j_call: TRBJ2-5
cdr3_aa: CGSSDQGQRETQYF
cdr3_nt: TGTGGCAGCAGCGACCAGGGACAACGGGAGACCCAGTACTTC

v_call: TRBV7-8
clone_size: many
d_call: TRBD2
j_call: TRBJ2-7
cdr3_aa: CASSFATSGKRGLYEQYF
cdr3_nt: TGTGCCAGCAGCTTCGCGACTAGCGGAAAGAGGGGGCTGTACGAGCAGTACTTC

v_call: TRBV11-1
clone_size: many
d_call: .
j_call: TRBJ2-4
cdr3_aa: CASSPAINSQGRAKNIQYF
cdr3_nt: TGTGCCAGCAGCCCAGCGATCAATTCACAGGGAAGGGCCAAAAACATTCAGTACTTC

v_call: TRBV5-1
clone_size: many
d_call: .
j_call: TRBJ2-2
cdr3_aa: CASGTQLNTGELFF
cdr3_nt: TGCGCCAGCGGGACCCAGCTTAACACCGGGGAGCTGTTTTTT

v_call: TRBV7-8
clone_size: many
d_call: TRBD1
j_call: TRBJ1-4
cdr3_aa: CASSPLQGARANEKLFF
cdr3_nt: TGTGCCAGCAGCCCGTTACAGGGGGCGAGGGCTAATGAAAAACTGTTTTTT

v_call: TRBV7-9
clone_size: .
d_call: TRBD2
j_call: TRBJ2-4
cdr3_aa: CASSFSGGLNIQYF
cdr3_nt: TGTGCCAGCAGCTTTAGCGGGGGCCTCAACATTCAGTACTTC

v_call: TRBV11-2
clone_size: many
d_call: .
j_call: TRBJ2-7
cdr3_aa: CASSLDMGPSYEQYF
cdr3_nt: TGTGCCAGCAGCTTAGATATGGGCCCCTCCTACGAGCAGTACTTC

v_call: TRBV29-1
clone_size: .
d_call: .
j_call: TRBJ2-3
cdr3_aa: CSVEWGAGTDTQYF
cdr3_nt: TGCAGCGTTGAGTGGGGGGCGGGCACAGATACGCAGTATTTT

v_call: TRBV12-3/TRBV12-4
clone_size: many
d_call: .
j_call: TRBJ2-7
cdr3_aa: CATGTHPYEQYF
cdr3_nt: TGTGCCACGGGAACCCACCCCTACGAGCAGTACTTC

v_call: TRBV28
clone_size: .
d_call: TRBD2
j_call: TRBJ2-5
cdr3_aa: CASSLIEGSGIEETQYF
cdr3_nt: TGTGCCAGCAGTTTAATCGAGGGTAGCGGGATAGAGGAGACCCAGTACTTC

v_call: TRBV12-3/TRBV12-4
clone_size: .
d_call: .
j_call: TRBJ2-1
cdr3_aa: CASSLGAGRLANEQFF
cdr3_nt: TGTGCCAGCAGTTTAGGTGCGGGGCGACTGGCGAATGAGCAGTTCTTC

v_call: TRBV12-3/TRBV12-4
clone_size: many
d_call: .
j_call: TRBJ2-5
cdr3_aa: CASSPDFFREETQYF
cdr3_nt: TGTGCCAGCAGTCCGGACTTTTTTCGGGAAGAGACCCAGTACTTC

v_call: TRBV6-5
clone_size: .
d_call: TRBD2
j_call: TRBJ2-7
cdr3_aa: CASSYSMGLAGYEQYF
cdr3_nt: TGTGCCAGCAGTTACTCGATGGGACTAGCTGGATACGAGCAGTACTTC

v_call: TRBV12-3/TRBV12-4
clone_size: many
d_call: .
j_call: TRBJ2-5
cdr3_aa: CASTSRNQETQYF
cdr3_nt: TGTGCCAGCACCAGTCGGAACCAAGAGACCCAGTACTTC

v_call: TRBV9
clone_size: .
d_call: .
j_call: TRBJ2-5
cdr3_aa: CASSVESGTQYF
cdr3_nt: TGTGCCAGCAGCGTAGAATCCGGGACCCAGTACTTC

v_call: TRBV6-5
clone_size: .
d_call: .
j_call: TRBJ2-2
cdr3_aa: CASSYSGVMTGELFF
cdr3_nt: TGTGCCAGCAGTTACTCTGGGGTAATGACCGGGGAGCTGTTTTTT

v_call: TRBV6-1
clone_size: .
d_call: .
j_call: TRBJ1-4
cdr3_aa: CASSQRAANEKLFF
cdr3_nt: TGTGCCAGCAGTCAGAGGGCAGCTAATGAAAAACTGTTTTTT

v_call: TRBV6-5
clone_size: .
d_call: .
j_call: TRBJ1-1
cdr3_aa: CASSYSISMNTEAFF
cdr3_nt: TGTGCCAGCAGTTACTCGATCTCGATGAACACTGAAGCTTTCTTT

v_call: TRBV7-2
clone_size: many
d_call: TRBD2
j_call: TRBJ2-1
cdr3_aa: CASSVYSGGMNEQFF
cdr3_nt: TGTGCCAGCAGCGTCTATAGCGGGGGTATGAATGAGCAGTTCTTC

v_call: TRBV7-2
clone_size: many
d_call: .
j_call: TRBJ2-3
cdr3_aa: CASSLDFNTQYF
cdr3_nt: TGTGCCAGCAGCTTAGATTTTAATACGCAGTATTTT

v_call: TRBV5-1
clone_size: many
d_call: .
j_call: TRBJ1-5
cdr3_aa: CASSLEGDSNQPQHF
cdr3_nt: TGCGCCAGCAGCTTGGAGGGGGATAGCAATCAGCCCCAGCATTTT

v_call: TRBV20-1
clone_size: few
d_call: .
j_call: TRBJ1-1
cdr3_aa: CSARVPDGGEAFF
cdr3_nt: TGCAGTGCTAGGGTACCTGATGGTGGTGAAGCTTTCTTT

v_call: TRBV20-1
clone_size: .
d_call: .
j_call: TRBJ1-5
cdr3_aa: CSARDHGGRSQPQHF
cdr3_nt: TGCAGTGCTAGAGATCACGGGGGGCGAAGTCAGCCCCAGCATTTT

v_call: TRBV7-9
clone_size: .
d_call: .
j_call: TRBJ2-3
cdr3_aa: CASSLATSSSTDTQYF
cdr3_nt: TGTGCCAGCAGCTTAGCTACCAGCTCTAGCACAGATACGCAGTATTTT

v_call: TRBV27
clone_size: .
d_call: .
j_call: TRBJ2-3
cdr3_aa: CASSPQAQYDTQYF
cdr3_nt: TGTGCCAGCAGTCCACAGGCCCAGTACGATACGCAGTATTTT

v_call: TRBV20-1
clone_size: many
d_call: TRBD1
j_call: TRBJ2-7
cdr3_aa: CSARGTGGNPYEQYF
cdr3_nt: TGCAGTGCTAGGGGGACAGGGGGAAATCCCTACGAGCAGTACTTC

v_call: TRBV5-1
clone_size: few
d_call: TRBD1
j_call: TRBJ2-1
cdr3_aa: CASSSQGLNEQFF
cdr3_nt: TGCGCCAGCAGCTCACAGGGGTTGAATGAGCAGTTCTTC

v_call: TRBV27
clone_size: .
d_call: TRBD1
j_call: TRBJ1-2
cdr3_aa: CASSSNLNRGSGGYTF
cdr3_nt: TGTGCCAGCAGTTCTAACCTAAACAGGGGCTCCGGGGGCTACACCTTC

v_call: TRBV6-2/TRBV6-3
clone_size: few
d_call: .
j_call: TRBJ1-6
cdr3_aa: CASSQTGDNSPLHF
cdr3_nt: TGTGCCAGCAGCCAAACAGGCGACAATTCACCCCTCCACTTT

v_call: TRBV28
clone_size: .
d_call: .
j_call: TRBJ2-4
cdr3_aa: CASRPPGGDRDIQYF
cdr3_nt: TGTGCCAGCAGACCACCGGGGGGCGATAGAGACATTCAGTACTTC

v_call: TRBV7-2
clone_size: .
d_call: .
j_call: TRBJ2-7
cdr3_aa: CASSLAKDSYEQYF
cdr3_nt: TGTGCCAGCAGCTTAGCCAAGGACAGTTACGAGCAGTACTTC

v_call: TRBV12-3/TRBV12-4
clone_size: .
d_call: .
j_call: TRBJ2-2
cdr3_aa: CAFSLSGLPGGTGELFF
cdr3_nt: TGTGCCTTCAGTTTATCTGGCCTTCCCGGGGGCACCGGGGAGCTGTTTTTT

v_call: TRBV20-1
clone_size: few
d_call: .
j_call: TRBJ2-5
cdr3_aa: CSASGLQGGAVETQYF
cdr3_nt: TGCAGTGCTAGTGGGTTACAGGGAGGAGCGGTAGAGACCCAGTACTTC

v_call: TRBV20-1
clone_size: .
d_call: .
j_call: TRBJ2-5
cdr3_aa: CSARDWRGVVETQYF
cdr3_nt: TGCAGTGCTAGAGATTGGCGAGGGGTTGTGGAGACCCAGTACTTC

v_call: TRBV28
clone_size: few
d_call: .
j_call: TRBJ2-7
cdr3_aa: CASSPQGFKGGTEQYF
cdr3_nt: TGTGCCAGCAGTCCGCAGGGGTTTAAGGGAGGAACCGAGCAGTACTTC

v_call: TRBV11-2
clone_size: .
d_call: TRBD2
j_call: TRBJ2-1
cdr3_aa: CASSLLRSGRAGYNEQFF
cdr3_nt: TGTGCCAGCAGCTTACTTCGAAGCGGGAGGGCCGGGTACAATGAGCAGTTCTTC

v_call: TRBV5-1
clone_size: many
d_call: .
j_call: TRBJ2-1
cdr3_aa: CASSLAGSSYNEQFF
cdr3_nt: TGCGCCAGCAGCTTGGCAGGGAGCTCCTACAATGAGCAGTTCTTC

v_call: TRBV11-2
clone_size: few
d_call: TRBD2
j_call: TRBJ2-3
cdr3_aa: CASSLGGLAGKPSTDTQYF
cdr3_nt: TGTGCCAGCAGCTTAGGTGGACTAGCGGGAAAACCCTCCACAGATACGCAGTATTTT

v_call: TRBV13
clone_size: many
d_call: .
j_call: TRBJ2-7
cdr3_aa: CASSLPGNSYEQYF
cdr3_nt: TGTGCCAGCAGCTTACCGGGGAACTCCTACGAGCAGTACTTC

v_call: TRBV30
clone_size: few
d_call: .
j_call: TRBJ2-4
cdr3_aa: CAWASWELAKNIQYF
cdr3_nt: TGTGCCTGGGCTTCCTGGGAATTAGCCAAAAACATTCAGTACTTC

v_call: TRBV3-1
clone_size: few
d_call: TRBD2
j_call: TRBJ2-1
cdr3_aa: CASSRLAGPYNEQFF
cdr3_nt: TGTGCCAGCAGTCGTCTAGCGGGCCCCTACAATGAGCAGTTCTTC

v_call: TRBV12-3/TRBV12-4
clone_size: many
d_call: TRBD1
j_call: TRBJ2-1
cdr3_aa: CASSLGQGAHEQFF
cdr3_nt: TGTGCCAGCAGTCTGGGACAGGGGGCCCATGAGCAGTTCTTC